This TCR beta chain was captured by sequencing in a study of cytomegalovirus exposure and HLA in healthy donors. Regarding this clone: Its antigen is unknown.

General study results and limits: Fewer N-insertions (relative to the 666-donor mean) were reportedly seen in an Asian-associated ancestry cluster in a later analysis. HLA allele associations emerged for around 15,000 TCR beta sequences in a later analysis, at 0.05 false discovery rate. CMV serostatus alone was available as immune exposure information. The authors enumerated under 200 TCR beta chains as linked to cytomegalovirus.

V was trimmed by 2 bases and J by 2 bases, leaving 12 bases between them. CDR1 SGHRS and CDR2 YFSETQ come from the germline V gene. There are 15 residues in the CDR3. Researchers ran the PCR with 60 Vbeta and 13 Jbeta primers. Sequencing was performed with immunoSEQ multiplex PCR; in TCRdb, only in-frame clones are kept and a portion is missing. The table records approximately 190,000 clones, 65% to 85% of them present only once. The rearrangement joins TRBV5-1 to TRBJ2-3; D is ambiguous. The sequenced sample was PBMCs. This TCR came from a boy aged 2 to 10 in good health and CMV-seronegative. CDR3 loop: CASSFGRLVTDTQYF. CDR3 DNA: TGCGCCAGCAGCTTTGGCCGACTCGTCACAGATACGCAGTATTTT.